The present T cell receptor beta chain was sequenced within a study of cytotoxic CD8 clonotypes in ibrutinib-treated CLL. Study-wide context: Response sampling took place at median 12 months of treatment, range 6 to 36. Whole-study results and caveats: Sampling of sustained-remission and progressing patients occurred at differing times. At progression, clonality fell back toward baseline after rising at ibrutinib response.

Per germline, CDR1 MNHEY and CDR2 SVGAGI. V gave up 5 bases and J gave up 3 bases; unmatched junction bases: 6. This CDR3 region has 14 residues. This table comes from immunoSEQ multiplex PCR, and its TCRdb copy is limited to in-frame clones, with some not included. The sample yields roughly 50,000 clones, 57% seen once. This clone was counted a few times. Its specificity is unknown. The source of this sequence is a human donor with chronic lymphocytic leukemia. This chain links TRBV6-5 with TRBJ1-2; 7 bases align to TRBD1. Sequenced material: PBMCs, taken after 24 months of ibrutinib treatment. The DNA for the CDR3 is TGTGCCAGCAGTCCCTCGGACAGGTACTATGGCTACACCTTC. Translated, it gives CASSPSDRYYGYTF.